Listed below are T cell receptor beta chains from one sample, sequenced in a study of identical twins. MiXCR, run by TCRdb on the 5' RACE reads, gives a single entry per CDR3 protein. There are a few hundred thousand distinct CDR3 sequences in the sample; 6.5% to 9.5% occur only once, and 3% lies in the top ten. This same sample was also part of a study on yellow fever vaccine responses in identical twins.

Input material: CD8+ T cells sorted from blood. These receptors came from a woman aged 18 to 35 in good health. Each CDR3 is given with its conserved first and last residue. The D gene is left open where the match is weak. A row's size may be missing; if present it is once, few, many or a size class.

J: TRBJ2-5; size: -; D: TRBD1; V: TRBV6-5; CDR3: CASSSQRTGLETQYF; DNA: TGTGCCAGCAGTTCCCAACGGACAGGGCTAGAGACCCAGTACTTC
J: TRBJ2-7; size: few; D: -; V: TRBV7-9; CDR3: CASSLEAGDKRYEQYF; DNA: TGTGCCAGCAGCTTAGAGGCAGGGGATAAGCGGTACGAGCAGTACTTC
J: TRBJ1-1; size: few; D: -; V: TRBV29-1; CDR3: CSALTWEYTEAFF; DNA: TGCAGCGCCCTGACCTGGGAGTACACTGAAGCTTTCTTT
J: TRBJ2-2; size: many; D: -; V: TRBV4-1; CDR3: CASSQDGSLVTGELFF; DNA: TGCGCCAGCAGCCAAGATGGTAGTTTAGTCACCGGGGAGCTGTTTTTT
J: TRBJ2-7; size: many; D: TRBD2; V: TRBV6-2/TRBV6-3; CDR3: CASSRLAGTYEQYF; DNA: TGTGCCAGCAGCCGACTAGCGGGCACCTACGAGCAGTACTTC
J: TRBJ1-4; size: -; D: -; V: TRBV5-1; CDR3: CASSPKTGLGEKLFF; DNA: TGCGCCAGCAGCCCCAAAACAGGGTTGGGAGAAAAACTGTTTTTT
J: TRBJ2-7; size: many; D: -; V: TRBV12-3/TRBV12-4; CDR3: CASSLAVTYEQYF; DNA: TGTGCCAGCAGTTTAGCGGTTACCTACGAGCAGTACTTC
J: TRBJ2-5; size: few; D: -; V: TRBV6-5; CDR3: CASSYSNGMNQETQYF; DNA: TGTGCCAGCAGTTACTCGAATGGTATGAACCAAGAGACCCAGTACTTC
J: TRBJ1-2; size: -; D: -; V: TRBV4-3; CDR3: CASSQDLGGYYGYTF; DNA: TGCGCCAGCAGCCAAGATCTTGGGGGGTACTATGGCTACACCTTC
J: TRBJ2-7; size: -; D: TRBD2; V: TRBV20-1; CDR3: CCARPPPRDSERGEQYF; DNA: TGCTGCGCTAGACCCCCTCCCCGGGACTCGGAGCGGGGCGAGCAGTACTTC
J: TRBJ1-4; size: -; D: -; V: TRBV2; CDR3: CASRLDIANEKLFF; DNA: TGTGCCAGCAGGTTGGATATAGCTAATGAAAAACTGTTTTTT
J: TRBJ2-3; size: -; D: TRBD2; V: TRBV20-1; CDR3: CSAPSKRLLAGGHPDTQYF; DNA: TGCAGTGCTCCCTCAAAACGACTCTTAGCGGGGGGCCACCCAGATACGCAGTATTTT
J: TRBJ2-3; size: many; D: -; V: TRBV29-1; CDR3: CSAPSGSGSTDTQYF; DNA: TGCAGCGCCCCCAGCGGTAGCGGTAGCACAGATACGCAGTATTTT
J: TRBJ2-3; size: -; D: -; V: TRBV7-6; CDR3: CASSLAILTSSSTDTQYF; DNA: TGTGCCAGCAGCTTAGCGATTCTTACCAGCTCTAGCACAGATACGCAGTATTTT
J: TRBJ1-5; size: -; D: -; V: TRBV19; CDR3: CASSWENSNQPQHF; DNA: TGTGCCAGTAGTTGGGAAAATAGCAATCAGCCCCAGCATTTT
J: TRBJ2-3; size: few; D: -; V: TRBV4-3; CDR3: CASSQAVTDTQYF; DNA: TGCGCCAGCAGCCAAGCGGTGACAGATACGCAGTATTTT
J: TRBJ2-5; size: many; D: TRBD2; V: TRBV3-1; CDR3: CASSQDDLERGHQETQYF; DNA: TGTGCCAGCAGCCAAGATGACCTGGAGCGGGGGCACCAAGAGACCCAGTACTTC
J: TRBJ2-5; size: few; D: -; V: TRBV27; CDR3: CASSPGKETQYF; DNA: TGTGCCAGCAGTCCCGGGAAAGAGACCCAGTACTTC
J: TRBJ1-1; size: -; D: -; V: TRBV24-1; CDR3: CATSDSAGAEAFF; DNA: TGTGCCACCAGTGATAGCGCGGGCGCTGAAGCTTTCTTT
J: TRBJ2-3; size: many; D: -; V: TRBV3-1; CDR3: CASSPKPATTDTQYF; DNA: TGTGCCAGCAGCCCCAAACCGGCTACCACAGATACGCAGTATTTT
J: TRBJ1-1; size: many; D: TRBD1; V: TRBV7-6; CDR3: CASSLAGGNTEAFF; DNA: TGTGCCAGCAGCTTGGCAGGGGGGAACACTGAAGCTTTCTTT
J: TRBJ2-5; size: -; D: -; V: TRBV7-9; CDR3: CASSSGRVETQYF; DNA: TGTGCCAGCAGCTCCGGCAGGGTAGAGACCCAGTACTTC
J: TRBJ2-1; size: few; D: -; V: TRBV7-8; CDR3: CASSLMERGGYNEQFF; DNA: TGTGCCAGCAGCTTAATGGAAAGGGGAGGCTACAATGAGCAGTTCTTC
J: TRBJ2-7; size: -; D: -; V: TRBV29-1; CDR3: CSVEDGQTDSYEQYF; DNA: TGCAGCGTTGAAGATGGGCAAACAGACTCCTACGAGCAGTACTTC
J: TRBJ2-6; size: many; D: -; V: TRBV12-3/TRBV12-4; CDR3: CASSLGGANVLTF; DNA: TGTGCCAGCAGCCTGGGCGGGGCCAACGTCCTGACTTTC
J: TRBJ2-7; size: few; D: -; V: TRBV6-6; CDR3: CASSSSQGWEQYF; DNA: TGTGCCAGCAGTTCCTCACAGGGTTGGGAGCAGTACTTC
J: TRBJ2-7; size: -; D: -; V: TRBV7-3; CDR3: CASSSGDSGEQYF; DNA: TGTGCCAGCAGCTCCGGAGATTCGGGGGAGCAGTACTTC
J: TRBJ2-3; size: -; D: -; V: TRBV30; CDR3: CAWTAYTDTQYF; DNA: TGTGCCTGGACCGCCTACACAGATACGCAGTATTTT
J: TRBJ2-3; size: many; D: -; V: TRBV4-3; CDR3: CASSQDGVSTDTQYF; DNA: TGCGCCAGCAGCCAAGACGGGGTTAGCACAGATACGCAGTATTTT
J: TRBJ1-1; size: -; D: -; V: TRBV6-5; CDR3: CASSYSAGDDGGDTEAFF; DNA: TGTGCCAGCAGTTACTCGGCAGGTGATGATGGCGGGGACACTGAAGCTTTCTTT
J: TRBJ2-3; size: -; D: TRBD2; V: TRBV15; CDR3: CATRALAGGPDTQYF; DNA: TGTGCCACCAGGGCACTAGCGGGAGGCCCCGATACGCAGTATTTT
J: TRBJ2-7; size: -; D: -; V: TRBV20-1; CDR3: CSARDPFTYEQYF; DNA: TGCAGTGCTAGAGATCCCTTCACCTACGAGCAGTACTTC
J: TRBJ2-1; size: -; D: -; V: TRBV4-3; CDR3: CASSLERQLGNEQFF; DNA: TGCGCCAGCAGCCTTGAAAGACAGCTTGGCAATGAGCAGTTCTTC
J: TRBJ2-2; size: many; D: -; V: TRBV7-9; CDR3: CASSLVSGELFF; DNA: TGTGCCAGCAGCTTGGTTTCCGGGGAGCTGTTTTTT
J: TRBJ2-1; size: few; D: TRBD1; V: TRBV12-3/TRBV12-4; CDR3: CASSLMGQGHNEQFF; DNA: TGTGCCAGCAGTTTAATGGGACAGGGCCACAATGAGCAGTTCTTC
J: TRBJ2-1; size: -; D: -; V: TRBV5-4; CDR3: CASSYLGGQAEQFF; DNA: TGTGCCAGCAGCTACTTGGGAGGACAGGCTGAGCAGTTCTTC
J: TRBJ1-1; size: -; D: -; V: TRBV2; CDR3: CASTGTRGTEAFF; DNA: TGTGCCAGCACTGGGACGCGGGGCACTGAAGCTTTCTTT
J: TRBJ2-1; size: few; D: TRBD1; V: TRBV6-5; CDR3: CASRLTGERNEQFF; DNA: TGTGCCAGCAGGTTAACAGGGGAACGAAATGAGCAGTTCTTC
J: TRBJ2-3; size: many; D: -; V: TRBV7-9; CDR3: CASSVAENTQYF; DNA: TGTGCCAGCAGCGTAGCGGAAAATACGCAGTATTTT
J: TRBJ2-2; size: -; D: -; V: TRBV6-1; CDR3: CASSEGRGATGELFF; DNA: TGTGCCAGCAGTGAAGGAAGGGGAGCCACCGGGGAGCTGTTTTTT
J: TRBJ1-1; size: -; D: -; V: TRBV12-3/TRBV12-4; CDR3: CASSPPIFPANVFF; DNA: TGTGCCAGCAGTCCCCCCATTTTCCCGGCTAATGTTTTCTTT